The 24 T cell receptor gamma chains reported below all come from one sample, sequenced in a study of Vδ1+ human thymocytes. Overall study results and limits: In the thymus, TRG and TRD repertoires looked highly polyclonal with Gaussian CDR3 lengths.

The template was reverse-transcribed extracted RNA. Multiplex PCR used pooled V-gene forward primers and a constant-region reverse primer to amplify CDR3s. TCRdb repeated clone calling on the multiplex PCR reads with CATT. The table has approximately 40,000 gamma-chain clones, roughly a fifth seen once. No cognate antigen is known for these TCRs. Sequencing used Vdelta1+ gamma-delta thymocytes from the thymus. The subset denotes: FACS-sorted CD3+ TCRalphabeta- TCRVdelta1+ TCRVdelta2- thymocytes. The receptors were sampled from a girl in the first two years of life who had congenital heart surgery.

Note on this clone: One junction end disagrees with the germline gene, perhaps due to a read error. The rearrangement joins TRGV5 to TRGJ1 or TRGJ2. Germline assignment: CDR1 VINAFY and CDR2 YDVSNSKD. The CDR3 consists of 14 residues. CDR3 DNA sequence: TGTGCCACCTGGGACAGGCCCTTTTATTATAAGAAGCTCTTT. Residues: CATWDRPFYYKKLF.

The chain joins TRGV2 to TRGJP1. Per germline, CDR1 EGSNGY and CDR2 YDSYNSKV. The CDR3 has 14 residues. The trim removed 0 bases at V and 4 bases at J, leaving 2 bases unmatched. CDR3 bases: TGTGCCACCTGGGACGGGGTCACTGGTTGGTTCAAGATATTT. Protein product: CATWDGVTGWFKIF.

Concerning this clone itself: This same CDR3 is encoded by further DNA sequences in the sample. The V gene is TRGV3, the J gene TRGJ1 or TRGJ2. Per the germline V gene, CDR1 is VTNTFY and CDR2 is YDVSTARD (reference sequence). J gave up 7 bases and V 0 bases, and 6 bases lay outside the gene matches. CDR3 length equals 13 residues. The CDR3 bases are TGTGCCACCTGGGACAGGCCTCCCTATAAGAAACTCTTT. This translates into CATWDRPPYKKLF.

This clone has more than one count but fewer than ten. Different DNA sequences within this sample yield the same CDR3. The V and J genes are TRGV4 and TRGJ1 or TRGJ2. CDR1 EGSTGY and CDR2 YDSYTSSV come from the germline V gene. The CDR3 totals 11 residues. J gave up 12 bases and V 0 bases, and 5 bases lay outside the gene matches. The CDR3 region has the DNA TGTGCCACCTGGGATGGGCCGTCGAAACTCTTT. It yields the protein CATWDGPSKLF.

This chain uses TRGV3 with TRGJ1 or TRGJ2. Per germline, CDR1 VTNTFY and CDR2 YDVSTARD (reference sequence). The CDR3 covers 13 residues. J was trimmed by 7 bases and V by 0 bases; bases with no gene match: 6. The CDR3 loop is CATWDRTRYKKLF. CDR3 DNA sequence: TGTGCCACCTGGGACAGGACACGGTATAAGAAACTCTTT.

The chain recombines TRGV4 with TRGJP2. The CDR3 is made up of 14 amino acids. Germline-derived CDR1 and CDR2 are EGSTGY and YDSYTSSV. V trimming: 6 bases; J trimming: 2 bases; junction bases outside the gene matches: 6. For the CDR3, the DNA is TGTGCCACCTGGAATAACAGTAGTGATTGGATCAAGACGTTT. Translated: CATWNNSSDWIKTF.

Worth noting for this clone: Other DNA sequences in the same sample also yield this CDR3. V usage is TRGV8 and J usage is TRGJ1 or TRGJ2. Per germline, CDR1 VENAVY and CDR2 YDSYNSRV. This CDR3 spans 11 amino acids. The V and J ends lost 0 bases and 11 bases, in that order; junction bases with no gene match: 4. The CDR3 DNA reads as TGTGCCACCTGGGATAGGCGGGAGAAACTCTTT. It codes for CATWDRREKLF.

The chain carries TRGV8 and TRGJ1 or TRGJ2. Germline CDR1 VENAVY, CDR2 YDSYNSRV. The CDR3 has 14 residues. V trimming: 3 bases; J trimming: 2 bases; junction bases outside the gene matches: 7. The CDR3 DNA reads as TGTGCCACCTGGGATGAGGGTCATTATTATAAGAAACTCTTT. This encodes CATWDEGHYYKKLF.

The chain has TRGV2 and TRGJP1. Germline V CDR1 and CDR2: EGSNGY, YDSYNSKV. This CDR3 is built from 18 residues. V was clipped by 0 bases and J by 0 bases; unmatched bases: 10. The chain's CDR3 is CATWDGAVLNTTGWFKIF. CDR3 sequence (DNA): TGTGCCACCTGGGACGGGGCTGTCCTCAATACCACTGGTTGGTTCAAGATATTT.

This sequence joins TRGV2 and TRGJ1 or TRGJ2. The ends lost 2 bases at V and 3 bases at J; junction bases unmatched: 4. The CDR3 sequence is 13 residues long. The germline gives CDR1 EGSNGY, CDR2 YDSYNSKV. CDR3 in DNA: TGTGCCACCTGGGACGCTATTTATTATAAGAAACTCTTT. Residues: CATWDAIYYKKLF.

Points on this clone: Different DNA sequences within this sample yield the same CDR3. The gene calls are TRGV4 and TRGJ1 or TRGJ2. The germline V gene encodes CDR1 EGSTGY and CDR2 YDSYTSSV. Germline trimming cut 4 bases from V and 0 bases from J; bases unmatched to any gene: 6. This CDR3 has 14 residues. CDR3 in amino acids: CATWDALNYYKKLF. The CDR3 DNA reads as TGTGCCACCTGGGACGCCTTGAATTATTATAAGAAACTCTTT.

This clone appeared a few times. Other DNA variants within this sample encode the same CDR3. The V gene is TRGV2, the J gene TRGJ1 or TRGJ2. This CDR3 contains 15 residues. The V segment lost 0 bases and the J segment 0 bases; nucleotides outside the gene matches: 5. The germline V gene encodes CDR1 EGSNGY and CDR2 YDSYNSKV. In nucleotides, the CDR3 is TGTGCCACCTGGGACGGGCCAAAGAATTATTATAAGAAACTCTTT. Residues: CATWDGPKNYYKKLF.

Concerning this clone itself: Other DNA sequences in the sample encode the same CDR3. The chain employs TRGV2 and TRGJP2. V was pared by 1 base and J by 1 base, with 6 bases of the junction left unmatched. From germline, CDR1 is EGSNGY and CDR2 YDSYNSKV. The CDR3 consists of 16 residues. The CDR3 coding sequence is TGTGCCACCTGGGACGGCGGGCGTAGTAGTGATTGGATCAAGACGTTT. As protein: CATWDGGRSSDWIKTF.

A note on this clone: In the same sample, other DNA sequences code for this CDR3. The chain recombines TRGV2 with TRGJP2. CDR1 EGSNGY and CDR2 YDSYNSKV come from the germline V gene. V shed 0 bases, J shed 2 bases, and the junction held 3 bases outside the gene matches. The CDR3 totals 15 residues. CDR3 bases: TGTGCCACCTGGGACGGGTTAAGTAGTGATTGGATCAAGACGTTT. Translation gives CATWDGLSSDWIKTF.

For this clone: The sample contains more than one DNA sequence encoding this CDR3. The chain couples TRGV4 to TRGJ1 or TRGJ2. The length of the CDR3 is 12 residues. Germline trimming cut 2 bases from V and 5 bases from J; bases unmatched to any gene: 3. From germline, CDR1 is EGSTGY and CDR2 YDSYTSSV. The CDR3 protein is CATWDANYKKLF. The CDR3 nucleotides are TGTGCCACCTGGGATGCTAATTATAAGAAACTCTTT.

This clone was seen ten or more times. This may arise from a read error, as a much more abundant clone is one base away. Within the sample, other DNA sequences also encode this same CDR3. V usage is TRGV2 and J usage is TRGJ1 or TRGJ2. CDR3 length equals 13 residues. Germline V gene sequence: CDR1 EGSNGY, CDR2 YDSYNSKV. V shed 0 bases and J 3 bases; nucleotides not matched to a gene: 2. CDR3: CATWDGTYYKKLF. The CDR3 DNA sequence: TGTGCCACCTGGGACGGGACTTATTATAAGAAACTCTTT.

The chain is built from TRGV4 and TRGJ1 or TRGJ2. The CDR3 runs to 13 residues. Germline loops: CDR1 EGSTGY, CDR2 YDSYTSSV. V was clipped by 0 bases and J by 3 bases; unmatched bases: 2. The CDR3 loop is CATWDGCYYKKLF. CDR3 in DNA: TGTGCCACCTGGGATGGGTGTTATTATAAGAAACTCTTT.

This rearrangement joins TRGV9 to TRGJ1 or TRGJ2. The CDR3 runs to 14 residues. CDR1 and CDR2 from the germline V gene are GITISATS and ISYDGTV (reference sequence). V trimming: 4 bases; J trimming: 2 bases; junction bases outside the gene matches: 8. CDR3 nucleotides: TGTGCCTTGTGGGACACTCCGGATTATTATAAGAAACTCTTT. It translates to CALWDTPDYYKKLF.

The table lists this clone with a few counts. The chain employs TRGV3 and TRGJ1 or TRGJ2. The trim removed 2 bases at V and 3 bases at J, leaving 7 bases unmatched. Looked up from germline, CDR1 is VTNTFY and CDR2 is YDVSTARD (reference sequence). CDR3 length: 14 residues. This CDR3 is CATWDIFGYYKKLF. Here the CDR3 DNA reads TGTGCCACCTGGGACATATTTGGTTATTATAAGAAACTCTTT.

This clone has just a few counts. The V gene is TRGV8, the J gene TRGJ1 or TRGJ2. CDR3 size: 13 residues. The J segment lost 7 bases and the V segment lost 0 bases, leaving 6 bases of the junction unmatched. In germline, CDR1 is VENAVY, CDR2 YDSYNSRV. The CDR3, as DNA: TGTGCCACCTGGGATAGGCACGCGTATAAGAAACTCTTT. Protein: CATWDRHAYKKLF.

This clone came up a few times. The V call is TRGV3, the J call TRGJ1 or TRGJ2. Germline trimming cut 5 bases from V and 6 bases from J; bases unmatched to any gene: 4. The CDR3 has 11 amino acids. The V gene's germline CDR1 is VTNTFY and CDR2 YDVSTARD (reference sequence). In DNA, the CDR3 is TGTGCCACCTGGGTGGGTTATAAGAAACTCTTT. Protein product: CATWVGYKKLF.

The chain combines TRGV8 with TRGJP2. The V gene's germline CDR1 is VENAVY and CDR2 YDSYNSRV. J lost 5 bases, V lost 2 bases, and 8 bases had no gene match. CDR3 size: 15 residues. The CDR3 region is CATWDIGRSDWIKTF. In DNA form, the CDR3 reads TGTGCCACCTGGGATATAGGCCGGAGTGATTGGATCAAGACGTTT.

This clone was observed a few times. The chain has TRGV9 and TRGJ1 or TRGJ2. This CDR3 is 13 amino acids long. Unmatched junction bases numbered 10, after V lost 5 bases and J lost 6 bases. CDR1 is GITISATS, CDR2 ISYDGTV, per germline (reference sequence). CDR3 DNA sequence: TGTGCCTTGTGGGGGAGTATGCGTTATAAGAAACTCTTT. It is translated as CALWGSMRYKKLF.

This clone was seen a handful of times. This chain joins TRGV2 and TRGJ1 or TRGJ2. From germline, CDR1 is EGSNGY and CDR2 YDSYNSKV. J was trimmed by 11 bases and V by 1 base; bases with no gene match: 11. CDR3 size: 13 residues. The chain's CDR3 is CATWDGVTREKLF. The CDR3 bases are TGTGCCACCTGGGACGGTGTAACAAGGGAGAAACTCTTT.